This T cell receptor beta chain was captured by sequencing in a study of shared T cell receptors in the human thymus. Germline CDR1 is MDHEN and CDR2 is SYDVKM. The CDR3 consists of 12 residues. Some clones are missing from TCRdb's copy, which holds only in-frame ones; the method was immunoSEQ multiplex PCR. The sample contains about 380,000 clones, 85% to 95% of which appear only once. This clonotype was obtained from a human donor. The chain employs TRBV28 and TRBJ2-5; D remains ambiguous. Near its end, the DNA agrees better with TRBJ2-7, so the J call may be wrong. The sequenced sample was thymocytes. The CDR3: CASSYDSYEQYF. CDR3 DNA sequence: TGTGCCAGCAGCTACGACTCTTACGAGCAGTACTTC.